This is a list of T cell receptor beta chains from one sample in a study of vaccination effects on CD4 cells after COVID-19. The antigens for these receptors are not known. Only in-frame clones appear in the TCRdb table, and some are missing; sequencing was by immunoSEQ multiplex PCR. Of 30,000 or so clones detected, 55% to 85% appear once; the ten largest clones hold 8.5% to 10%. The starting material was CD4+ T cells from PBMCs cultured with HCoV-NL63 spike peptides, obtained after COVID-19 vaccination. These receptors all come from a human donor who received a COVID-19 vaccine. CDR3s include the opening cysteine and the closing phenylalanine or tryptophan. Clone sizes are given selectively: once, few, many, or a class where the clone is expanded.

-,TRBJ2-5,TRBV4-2,CASSHGQGRQETQYF
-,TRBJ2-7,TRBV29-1,CSVSQQTSGSLEQYF
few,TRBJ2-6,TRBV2,CASSVGSGANVLTF
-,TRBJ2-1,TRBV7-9,CASSFRQGNEQFF
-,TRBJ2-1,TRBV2,CASRQGSFSYNEQFF
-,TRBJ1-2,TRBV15,CATSRAPVSSYGYTF
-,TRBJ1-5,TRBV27,CASRRQGASNQPQHF
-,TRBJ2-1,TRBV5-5,CASSVTSGRYNEQFF
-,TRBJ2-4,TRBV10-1,CASSESGVGIQYF
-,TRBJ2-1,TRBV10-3,CAISVRDSANEQFF
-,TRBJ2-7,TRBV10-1,CASHSGTSGVYEQYF
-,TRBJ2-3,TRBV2,CASVELSSRTDTQYF
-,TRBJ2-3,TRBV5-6,CASSGGGPTDTQYF
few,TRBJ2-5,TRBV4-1,CASSQASTSGGFETQYF
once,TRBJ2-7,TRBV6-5,CASSYSGARTYEQYF
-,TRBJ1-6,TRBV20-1,CSASSGTGEPPLHF
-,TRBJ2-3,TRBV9,CASSLRDSTDTQYF
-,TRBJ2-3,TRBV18,CASSPQEFSGVADTQYF
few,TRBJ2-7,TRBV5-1,CASKGETEQYF
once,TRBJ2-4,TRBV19,CASSGLQAKNIQYF
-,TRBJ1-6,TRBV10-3,CAITKGGGRNSPLHF
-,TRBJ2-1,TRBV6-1,CASSEVGQGNNEQFF
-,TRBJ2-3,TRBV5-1,CASSRDGSSTDTQYF
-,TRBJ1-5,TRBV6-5,CASSYSRQGHQPQHF
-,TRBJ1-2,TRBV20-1,CSARNSLGYTF
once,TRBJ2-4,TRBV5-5,CASSFRPVDGAGENIQYF
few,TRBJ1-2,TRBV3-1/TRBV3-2,CASSQAQLDRDGYTF
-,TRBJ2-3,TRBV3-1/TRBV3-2,CASSQRVDTQYF
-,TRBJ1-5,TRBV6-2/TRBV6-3,CASSKGGGNQPQHF
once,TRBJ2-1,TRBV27,CASSLVRGHEQFF
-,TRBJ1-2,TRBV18,CASSPSPRGTGDGYTF
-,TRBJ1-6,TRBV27,CASSPTGTGNSPLHF
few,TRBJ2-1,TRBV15,CATSTYYNEQFF
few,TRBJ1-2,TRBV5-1,CASRPGTQANYGYTF
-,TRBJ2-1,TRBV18,CASSPERTGNEQFF
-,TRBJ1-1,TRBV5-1,CASSFGTGLGTEAFF
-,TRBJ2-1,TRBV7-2,CASSFLAGRGEQFF
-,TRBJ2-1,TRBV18,CASSPPTGLVSNEQFF
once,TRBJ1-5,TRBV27,CASSPGQGSYSNQPQHF
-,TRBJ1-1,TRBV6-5,CASRNRGNTEAFF
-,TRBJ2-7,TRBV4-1,CASRMIGEYEQYF
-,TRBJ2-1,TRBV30,CAWRGPGSLTEQFF
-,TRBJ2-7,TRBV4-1,CASSHETGGYEQYF
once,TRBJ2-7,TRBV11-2,CASSARLAYEQYF
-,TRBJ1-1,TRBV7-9,CASSPFEAGRPEAFF
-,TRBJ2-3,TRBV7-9,CASTWLLTGGTDTQYF
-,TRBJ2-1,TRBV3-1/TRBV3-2,CASSSRDPTYNEQFF
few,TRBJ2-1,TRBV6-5,CASGQGSTYNEQFF
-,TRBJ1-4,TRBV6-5,CASSYTTDLVGKLFF
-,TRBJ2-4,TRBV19,CASSIYGGGIAKNIQYF
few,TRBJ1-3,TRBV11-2,CASSLQQGRNTIYF
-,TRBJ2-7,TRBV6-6,CASSRRGGQREYEQYF